Presented here are 13 T cell receptor beta chains from one specimen sequenced in a study of shared clonotypes between healthy human individuals. The assay was immunoSEQ multiplex PCR, and TCRdb's table has in-frame clones only and misses some. The table lists more than 2 million clones, 90% to 95% of them singletons. The sample was naive CD4+ T cells sorted from blood. The sample's subset: CD45RA+ positively selected. Receptors were obtained from a young man in good health.

V and J are TRBV5-4 and TRBJ2-3; D is possibly TRBD1 or TRBD2 (6 bases each). Germline V gives CDR1 SGHNT, CDR2 YYREEE (reference sequence). The CDR3 spans 17 residues. Trimming pared 0 bases from V and 3 bases from J, leaving 17 bases between. DNA for the CDR3: TGTGCCAGCAGCTTGGTTAGTAGGGGGGCACTGACAGATACGCAGTATTTT. Translated, it gives CASSLVSRGALTDTQYF.

The chain is built from TRBV18 and TRBJ2-4; maybe TRBD2 (5 bases). Trimming pared 3 bases from V and 5 bases from J, leaving 14 bases between. Germline CDR1 reads KGHSH; CDR2 reads LQKENI. This CDR3 comprises 15 residues. CDR3 bases: TGTGCCAGCTCACCTAAGTCGAGGGTTGAAAACATTCAGTACTTC. Translation gives CASSPKSRVENIQYF.

This sequence joins TRBV5-1 and TRBJ2-7; D is undetermined. Trimming shortened V by 2 bases and J by 1 base, and 13 bases separated the two germline ends. The CDR3 has 15 amino acids. The V gene's germline CDR1 is SGHRS and CDR2 YFSETQ. The CDR3 nucleotides are TGCGCCAGCAGCTTCGTGGGCAAGGAATCCTACGAGCAGTACTTC. Translated, it gives CASSFVGKESYEQYF.

The chain employs TRBV5-6 and TRBJ2-5; 9 positions match TRBD1. Germline V gene sequence: CDR1 SGHDT, CDR2 YYEEEE. J lost 4 bases, V lost 4 bases, and 5 bases had no gene match. The CDR3 extends over 14 amino acids. The CDR3 spells CASSMDRGGETQYF. As DNA, the CDR3 is TGTGCCAGCAGCATGGACAGGGGTGGAGAGACCCAGTACTTC.

This clone was found many times. Within the sample, other DNA sequences also encode this same CDR3. V usage is TRBV5-4 and J usage is TRBJ2-7; D is unclear. The germline V and J ends were trimmed by 0 bases and 0 bases, with 13 bases remaining between them. Germline CDR1 reads SGHNT; CDR2 reads YYREEE (reference sequence). The CDR3 is 16 amino acids. CDR3 DNA sequence: TGTGCCAGCAGCTTGGGGACGGTGATAAGCTCCTACGAGCAGTACTTC. Its protein product is CASSLGTVISSYEQYF.

This chain links TRBV28 with TRBJ1-6; 9 bases map to TRBD1. Trimming removed 9 bases from V and 7 bases from J; junction bases left unmatched: 1. This CDR3 region has 12 residues. CDR1 and CDR2 (germline): MDHEN, SYDVKM. CDR3 sequence: CASGQGNSPLHF. In DNA form, the CDR3 reads TGTGCCAGTGGACAGGGGAATTCACCCCTCCACTTT.

This rearrangement joins TRBV28 to TRBJ1-3; D unresolved. The CDR3 is 15 amino acids. Germline-derived CDR1 and CDR2 are MDHEN and SYDVKM. Trimming shortened V by 4 bases and J by 0 bases, and 10 bases separated the two germline ends. The CDR3 DNA is TGTGCCAGCAGTTCACTGCGGGGCTCTGGAAACACCATATATTTT. Translation: CASSSLRGSGNTIYF. The variable domain in full, with the rest retrieved from reference TRBV28 and TRBJ1-3, is DVKVTQSSRYLVKRTGEKVFLECVQDMDHENMFWYRQDPGLGLRLIYFSYDVKMKEKGDIPEGYSVSREKKERFSLILESASTNQTSMYLCASSSLRGSGNTIYFGEGSWLTVV.

About this clone: The same CDR3 also results from other DNA sequences found in this sample. The V gene is TRBV6-5, the J gene TRBJ2-5; D is undetermined. Germline V gene lookup returns CDR1 MNHEY and CDR2 SVGAGI. This CDR3 spans 12 amino acids. V was pared by 5 bases and J by 2 bases, with 6 bases between. The CDR3 region is CASSRSQETQYF. CDR3 nucleotides: TGTGCCAGCAGTCGGAGTCAAGAGACCCAGTACTTC.

The rearrangement joins TRBV6-6 to TRBJ2-3, with D possibly matching TRBD1 (6 bases). V gave up 2 bases and J gave up 9 bases, with 15 bases separating them. CDR3 length: 14 amino acids. Looked up from germline, CDR1 is MNHNY and CDR2 is SVGAGI (reference sequence). The DNA for the CDR3 is TGTGCCAGCAGTTACAACAGGGATTTCGGAACGCAGTATTTT. It yields the protein CASSYNRDFGTQYF.

For this clone: A much larger clone lies one base from this, so it may be a read error. The chain recombines TRBV28 with TRBJ2-7; 8 bases match TRBD1. CDR1 MDHEN and CDR2 SYDVKM come from the germline V gene. The CDR3 covers 14 residues. This CDR3 is CASSRNRGSCEQYF. The CDR3 DNA reads as TGTGCCAGCAGCCGGAACAGGGGGTCCTGCGAGCAGTACTTC.

In its sample, this clone was seen once. J is TRBJ2-6 and V is TRBV30, with 12 bases lining up with TRBD1. The germline V gene has CDR1 GTSNPN and CDR2 SVGIG (reference sequence). This CDR3 is built from 18 residues. J lost 3 bases, V lost 3 bases, and 9 bases had no gene match. The CDR3 nucleotides are TGTGCCTGGAGGGGCCGAGGGACAGGGGGCGGTGGGGCCAACGTCCTGACTTTC. It is translated as CAWRGRGTGGGGANVLTF.

This clone has a single count. The chain joins TRBV7-3 to TRBJ1-1, with D maybe TRBD1 (5 bases). The CDR3 has 14 amino acids. Germline V gene sequence: CDR1 SGHTA, CDR2 FQGTGA. Trimming shortened V by 5 bases and J by 1 base, and 11 bases separated the two germline ends. The CDR3 loop reads CASSAGPRNTEAFF. The CDR3 coding sequence is TGTGCCAGCAGCGCGGGACCGAGGAACACTGAAGCTTTCTTT.

This chain joins TRBV7-2 and TRBJ2-3; weak D call: TRBD2 (6 bases). CDR3 length: 15 amino acids. Looked up from germline, CDR1 is SGHTA and CDR2 is FQGNSA. V was pared by 5 bases and J by 4 bases, with 16 bases between. The CDR3 nucleotides read TGTGCCAGCAGCGCTGGACTAATTATCGCAGATACGCAGTATTTT. The encoded protein is CASSAGLIIADTQYF.